A selection of T cell receptor beta chains follows, all from one sample in a study of shared T cell receptors in the human thymus. Here immunoSEQ multiplex PCR was the method, and the copy in TCRdb shows in-frame clones only, minus some. The top ten clones hold more than 0.01% of a sample with roughly 500,000 clones, about 84% of them seen once. In addition, the sample was reused for a study of human thymus T cells.

Material: thymocytes. The source is a boy in the first two years of life with a congenital heart defect. The CDR3 runs from the conserved cysteine through the conserved F or W. A D gene is named only where the DNA matches it firmly. Expanded clones are given a class, and other clones once, few, many or no size at all.

clone size	V gene	D gene	J gene	CDR3 DNA	CDR3 protein
once	TRBV11-2	.	TRBJ2-1	TGTGCCAGCAGCTTCAGTCACAATGAGCAGTTCTTC	CASSFSHNEQFF
once	TRBV28	TRBD2	TRBJ2-1	TGTGCCAGCAGTTTCCCTACCGGTGCACGAGGGAATAGCGGGAGGGCCCGGAGTGAGCAGTTCTTC	CASSFPTGARGNSGRARSEQFF
.	TRBV5-1	TRBD2	TRBJ2-5	TGCGCCAGCCACCCGCGTTTTGAGAAGCGGGAGGGCTGTGAGACCCAGTACTTC	CASHPRFEKREGCETQYF
.	TRBV28	TRBD1	TRBJ2-1	TGTGCCAGCAGGCCCGACAGGGGGCTGGCCTACAATGAGCAGTTCTTC	CASRPDRGLAYNEQFF
few	TRBV7-2	.	TRBJ2-4	TGTGCCAGCAGCTTAGAGCTGGCCAAAAACATTCAGTACTTC	CASSLELAKNIQYF
.	TRBV5-1	TRBD1	TRBJ1-1	TGCGCCAGCACCAAGAGACAGGGGGCCGAGAACACTGAAGCTTTCTTT	CASTKRQGAENTEAFF
.	TRBV7-9	.	TRBJ1-1	TGTGCCAGCAGCCGTGCTAGGGGCCTCATGGACACTGAAGCTTTCTTT	CASSRARGLMDTEAFF
.	TRBV28	.	TRBJ2-7	TGTGCCAGCAGTTTGGGGCTTGGGGGCGGTTACGAGCAGTACTTC	CASSLGLGGGYEQYF
once	TRBV5-8	TRBD2	TRBJ2-2	TGTGCCAGCAGCCTTGGGACTAGCGGGAGTCGGACCGGGGAGCTGTTTTTT	CASSLGTSGSRTGELFF
few	TRBV27	TRBD1	TRBJ2-2	TGTGCCAGCAGTTCAACACCAAGAAGACAGGGATGGACCGGGGAGCTGTTTTTT	CASSSTPRRQGWTGELFF
.	TRBV4-1	TRBD2	TRBJ2-1	TGCGCCAGCAGCCCGTCGGGTGGAGCGGGGGTGAGTGAGCAGTTCTTC	CASSPSGGAGVSEQFF
.	TRBV19	TRBD2	TRBJ2-7	TGTGCCAGTGGTACTAGCGGGGTCTACGAGCAGTACTTC	CASGTSGVYEQYF
few	TRBV4-3	.	TRBJ2-7	TGCGCCAGCAGCCAAGATCGCAGGGGCAACGAGCAGTACTTC	CASSQDRRGNEQYF
.	TRBV15	.	TRBJ1-2	TGTGCCACCAGCAGAGGGTCACTCTACACAGTTCCCTATGGCTACACCTTC	CATSRGSLYTVPYGYTF
few	TRBV5-1	.	TRBJ2-3	TGCGCCAGCAGCTTCGGGGGACTGGGTGCTAGCACAGATACGCAGTATTTT	CASSFGGLGASTDTQYF
.	TRBV19	.	TRBJ2-6	TGTGCCAGTAGTATAGCTCGAGGCTACGGGGCCAACGTCCTGACTTTC	CASSIARGYGANVLTF
.	TRBV5-1	TRBD1	TRBJ1-1	TGCGCCAGCAGTTCAAAAACAGGGGTAAACACTGAAGCTTTCTTT	CASSSKTGVNTEAFF
.	TRBV28	.	TRBJ1-1	TGTGCCAGCAGCGCTACCGGACACCGAGGAACTGAAGCTTTCTTT	CASSATGHRGTEAFF
.	TRBV19	.	TRBJ2-1	TGTGCCAGTAGTATTTGGTCGCACTCCCGGGCCTACAATGAGCAGTTCTTC	CASSIWSHSRAYNEQFF
.	TRBV7-8	.	TRBJ2-1	TGTGCCAGCAGCTTATTTCCCCGGGATGAGCAGTTCTTC	CASSLFPRDEQFF